This entry lists 18 T cell receptor beta chains sequenced from one sample in a study of blood T cell repertoires in COVID-19. Assay: immunoSEQ multiplex PCR; the TCRdb copy retains only in-frame clones and omits some. This sample has approximately 220,000 clones, with 86% found just once. The specimen was peripheral blood. The receptors here all came from a man in his forties or fifties with acute or convalescent COVID-19.

The V call is TRBV4-1, the J call TRBJ1-5, with D tentatively TRBD1 (6 bases). Germline V gene lookup returns CDR1 MGHRA and CDR2 YSYEKL. V dropped 3 bases and J dropped 7 bases, with 19 bases sitting between them. The CDR3 extends over 16 amino acids. The CDR3 sequence is CASSQGTTGLGQPQHF. The DNA of the CDR3 is TGCGCCAGCAGCCAGGGTACGACAGGACTAGGACAGCCCCAGCATTTT.

V usage is TRBV5-5 and J usage is TRBJ1-3; TRBD1 matches 8 bases. This CDR3 is built from 15 residues. Germline assignment: CDR1 SGHKS and CDR2 YYEKEE (reference sequence). Trimming removed 4 bases from V and 7 bases from J; junction bases left unmatched: 10. CDR3 coding DNA: TGTGCCAGCAGCCCAGGACAGGGCGTTTGGAACACCATATATTTT. Residues: CASSPGQGVWNTIYF.

The J gene is TRBJ2-5, the V gene TRBV24-1; tentatively, D is TRBD2 (5 bases). The germline V and J ends were trimmed by 2 bases and 2 bases, with 8 bases remaining between them. The CDR3 extends over 14 amino acids. Germline V gene lookup returns CDR1 KGHDR and CDR2 SFDVKD. CDR3 in amino acids: CATSDSGSQETQYF. The CDR3 bases are TGTGCCACCAGTGATTCGGGATCACAAGAGACCCAGTACTTC.

Only one count was recorded for this clone. The chain uses TRBV27 and TRBJ1-6; D gene uncertain. Trimming shortened V by 4 bases and J by 10 bases, and 8 bases separated the two germline ends. The length of the CDR3 is 12 residues. Germline V lookup: CDR1 MNHEY, CDR2 SMNVEV (reference sequence). The CDR3 is CASSYRDSPLHF. The CDR3 bases are TGTGCCAGCAGTTACAGAGACTCACCCCTCCACTTT.

The V gene is TRBV9, the J gene TRBJ2-5, with 8 bases aligning to TRBD1. There are 15 residues in the CDR3. Germline CDR1 and CDR2: SGDLS and YYNGEE. Losses at the gene ends were 3 bases for V and 3 bases for J; bases not matched to a gene: 7. In DNA form, the CDR3 reads TGTGCCAGCAGCGACGGGACAGGTCCTAAAGAGACCCAGTACTTC. Protein: CASSDGTGPKETQYF.

The chain recombines TRBV14 with TRBJ1-4; 7 nucleotides match TRBD1. Germline V CDR1 and CDR2: SGHDN, FVKESK. Trimming removed 3 bases from V and 4 bases from J; junction bases left unmatched: 8. The CDR3 extends over 16 amino acids. CDR3 sequence (DNA): TGTGCCAGCAGCCAGGAGTGGAGGGACAGTAATGAAAAACTGTTTTTT. It specifies CASSQEWRDSNEKLFF.

V and J are TRBV19 and TRBJ1-5, with D maybe TRBD1 (5 bases). This CDR3 spans 17 amino acids. From germline, CDR1 is LNHDA and CDR2 SQIVND (reference sequence). V shed 0 bases and J shed 5 bases, with 17 bases lying between them. CDR3 loop: CASSIDKMTAGHQPQHF. As DNA, the CDR3 is TGTGCCAGTAGTATAGACAAAATGACGGCAGGGCATCAGCCCCAGCATTTT.

This rearrangement joins TRBV2 to TRBJ1-2; D is unclear. This CDR3 is 15 amino acids long. Germline lookup yields CDR1 SNHLY and CDR2 FYNNEI. V lost 3 bases, J lost 3 bases, and 14 bases lay in between. CDR3 DNA sequence: TGTGCCAGCAGTGATGCGGGGAGGGCTGACTATGGCTACACCTTC. Translation: CASSDAGRADYGYTF. Combining the CDR3 with reference TRBV2 and TRBJ1-2 gives the whole variable domain EPEVTQTPSHQVTQMGQEVILRCVPISNHLYFYWYRQILGQKVEFLVSFYNNEISEKSEIFDDQFSVERPDGSNFTLKIRSTKLEDSAMYFCASSDAGRADYGYTFGSGTRLTVV.

J is TRBJ1-3 and V is TRBV7-3; 7 nucleotides match TRBD1. Trimming cost V 4 bases and J 2 bases; bases outside gene matches: 2. CDR1 and CDR2 from the germline V gene are SGHTA and FQGTGA. The CDR3 contains 14 residues. As DNA, the CDR3 is TGTGCCAGCAGCTCCGGGACAGCTGGAAACACCATATATTTT. Translated: CASSSGTAGNTIYF.

The chain is built from TRBV4-2 and TRBJ2-2, with 12 bases matching TRBD2. J was trimmed by 2 bases and V by 0 bases; bases with no gene match: 7. There are 19 residues in the CDR3. Germline-derived CDR1 and CDR2 are LGHNA and YNFKEQ. The CDR3 region is CASSQELGLAGTNTGELFF. For the CDR3, the DNA is TGTGCCAGCAGCCAAGAATTAGGACTAGCGGGGACCAACACCGGGGAGCTGTTTTTT.

The chain uses TRBV5-1 and TRBJ2-5; D may be TRBD1 (5 bases). Deletions cut 3 bases from V and 1 base from J, with 10 bases between. From germline, CDR1 is SGHRS and CDR2 YFSETQ. This CDR3 comprises 14 residues. CDR3 nucleotides: TGCGCCAGCAGCTCAAGGACACCCCAAGAGACCCAGTACTTC. It specifies CASSSRTPQETQYF.

A single count supports this clone. This chain joins TRBV6-1 and TRBJ2-5; D is possibly TRBD2 (6 bases). Germline CDR1 MNHNS, CDR2 SASEGT. The V end lost 0 bases, the J end lost 6 bases, and 23 bases lay between the germline ends. The CDR3 consists of 18 residues. DNA of the CDR3: TGTGCCAGCAGTGAAGCGCTTCGGGGGACCCGGATGGGGAAGACCCAGTACTTC. It translates to CASSEALRGTRMGKTQYF.

The chain carries TRBV7-9 and TRBJ2-1; D is possibly TRBD1 (5 bases). Germline CDR1 SEHNR, CDR2 FQNEAQ (reference sequence). CDR3 length: 15 amino acids. V was cut by 3 bases and J by 2 bases, with 11 bases left in between. CDR3 DNA sequence: TGTGCCAGCAGCTTTGGGGCTCACACCTACAATGAGCAGTTCTTC. Protein product: CASSFGAHTYNEQFF.

The chain recombines TRBV12-3 or TRBV12-4 with TRBJ1-5, with D hard to call. The V gene lost 0 bases and the J gene lost 7 bases, with 7 bases spanning the gap. The length of the CDR3 is 13 residues. CDR3 in DNA: TGTGCCAGCAGTTTAGCGCTAGGCCAGCCCCAGCATTTT. This codes for CASSLALGQPQHF.

As DNA, the CDR3 is TGTGCCAGCAGCTTAGATCAGGGGAATAATTCACCCCTCCACTTT. This codes for CASSLDQGNNSPLHF. V usage is TRBV11-2 and J usage is TRBJ1-6; tentatively, D is TRBD1 (6 bases). Germline V gene lookup returns CDR1 SGHAT and CDR2 FQNNGV. The CDR3 contains 15 residues. Trimming took off 0 bases at V and 5 bases at J, with 8 bases between the two ends.

The chain joins TRBV20-1 to TRBJ2-5; no firm D call. This CDR3 region has 10 residues. Germline values: CDR1 DFQATT, CDR2 SNEGSKA (reference sequence). Trimming pared 4 bases from V and 5 bases from J, leaving 5 bases between. In DNA form, the CDR3 reads TGCAGTGCTAACGGGGAGACCCAGTACTTC. It codes for CSANGETQYF.

The V call is TRBV5-4, the J call TRBJ1-1; 7 positions agree with TRBD1. CDR3 length equals 15 residues. The V segment lost 3 bases and the J segment 3 bases; nucleotides outside the gene matches: 8. The germline CDR1 and CDR2 sequences are SGHNT and YYREEE (reference sequence). CDR3 coding DNA: TGTGCCAGCAGCTCCGAACAGGGGTGGTACACTGAAGCTTTCTTT. Its translation is CASSSEQGWYTEAFF. The entire variable domain, with the rest obtained from reference TRBV5-4 and TRBJ1-1, is as follows: ETGVTQSPTHLIKTRGQQVTLRCSSQSGHNTVSWYQQALGQGPQFIFQYYREEENGRGNFPPRFSGLQFPNYSSELNVNALELDDSALYLCASSSEQGWYTEAFFGQGTRLTVV.

This chain joins TRBV2 and TRBJ2-1, with D perhaps TRBD2 (6 bases). The CDR3 runs to 15 residues. In germline, CDR1 is SNHLY, CDR2 FYNNEI. V was shortened by 2 bases and J by 7 bases, with 15 bases between the two germline ends. The CDR3 region has the DNA TGTGCCAGCAGTGAAAACGGGGGAATTTCTAATGAGCAGTTCTTC. It is translated as CASSENGGISNEQFF.